These T cell receptor beta chains were read from a single sample in a study of PD-L1 blockade in urothelial cancer. Some clones are missing from TCRdb's copy, which holds only in-frame ones; the method was immunoSEQ multiplex PCR. The table lists 50,000 to 65,000 clones, around 83% of them singletons. Sequencing was performed on PBMCs, taken around atezolizumab (anti-PD-L1) treatment. All receptors come from a middle-aged man with urothelial cancer. CDR3s include the opening cysteine and the closing phenylalanine or tryptophan. D genes are given only for firm matches. Expanded clones are given a class, and other clones once, few, many or no size at all.

NA,11,TRBV30,NA,TRBJ2-7,CAPEESYEQYF,TGTGCCCCCGAGGAATCCTACGAGCAGTACTTC
NA,15,TRBV2,NA,TRBJ2-1,CASSRKLGSRDEQFF,TGTGCCAGCAGCCGTAAACTAGGTTCTCGCGATGAGCAGTTCTTC
TRBD1,15,TRBV10-3,NA,TRBJ2-1,CAIRRQGDAYNEQFF,TGTGCCATCAGGAGACAGGGGGACGCCTACAATGAGCAGTTCTTC
NA,16,TRBV6-6,NA,TRBJ1-2,CASSSKQGAGGYGYTF,TGTGCCAGCAGTTCAAAACAGGGCGCGGGGGGCTATGGCTACACCTTC
NA,16,TRBV5-1,NA,TRBJ2-7,CASSRGDGGRIYEQYF,TGCGCCAGCAGCCGGGGGGATGGGGGGCGCATCTACGAGCAGTACTTC
TRBD2,15,TRBV6-4,NA,TRBJ2-7,CASSALAGDTYEQYF,TGTGCCAGCAGTGCATTAGCGGGAGACACCTACGAGCAGTACTTC
TRBD1,15,TRBV2,NA,TRBJ2-3,CASSQWTGSTDTQYF,TGTGCCAGCAGTCAATGGACAGGGAGCACAGATACGCAGTATTTT
NA,13,TRBV9,few,TRBJ1-5,CASSVDGGQPQHF,TGTGCCAGCAGTGTCGACGGCGGTCAGCCCCAGCATTTT
TRBD1,13,TRBV30,NA,TRBJ1-2,CAWSETGDYGYTF,TGTGCCTGGAGTGAAACAGGGGACTATGGCTACACCTTC
NA,14,TRBV30,NA,TRBJ2-3,CAWSPGGAQDTQYF,TGTGCCTGGAGCCCTGGGGGGGCACAAGATACGCAGTATTTT
NA,13,TRBV5-4,NA,TRBJ2-5,CASSGGTPETQYF,TGTGCCAGCAGCGGCGGCACGCCAGAGACCCAGTACTTC
TRBD2,14,TRBV6-1,NA,TRBJ2-7,CASSGGGSDYEQYF,TGTGCCAGCAGTGGGGGGGGATCGGACTACGAGCAGTACTTC
NA,13,TRBV27,NA,TRBJ2-7,CASSRLGGYEQYF,TGTGCCAGCAGCCGCCTTGGCGGATACGAGCAGTACTTC
NA,16,TRBV27,NA,TRBJ1-4,CASSSPGLGTNEKLFF,TGTGCCAGCAGTTCTCCAGGCCTGGGCACTAATGAAAAACTGTTTTTT
TRBD2,15,TRBV5-8,NA,TRBJ2-7,CASSPWTSGSYEQYF,TGTGCCAGCAGCCCCTGGACTAGCGGGAGCTACGAGCAGTACTTC
TRBD2,17,TRBV9,NA,TRBJ2-1,CASSAQEGTSGNNEQFF,TGTGCCAGCAGCGCCCAAGAGGGGACTAGCGGGAACAATGAGCAGTTCTTC
TRBD1,18,TRBV23-1,NA,TRBJ2-3,CASSRCSERTGGLDTQYF,TGCGCCAGCAGTCGCTGCTCCGAAAGGACAGGGGGCTTAGATACGCAGTATTTT
NA,12,TRBV15,NA,TRBJ2-7,CATSTTSGEQYF,TGTGCCACCAGCACGACCTCGGGCGAGCAGTACTTC
TRBD1,19,TRBV14,NA,TRBJ1-2,CASSQEVMSGGHVGEGYTF,TGTGCCAGCAGCCAAGAAGTCATGTCAGGGGGCCATGTCGGAGAGGGCTACACCTTC
NA,14,TRBV2,NA,TRBJ1-5,CASSLGMGNQPQHF,TGTGCCAGCAGCCTCGGGATGGGCAATCAGCCCCAGCATTTT
TRBD2,16,TRBV5-4,NA,TRBJ2-3,CASSQRLAASTDTQYF,TGTGCCAGCAGCCAACGACTAGCGGCTAGCACAGATACGCAGTATTTT
NA,14,TRBV27,NA,TRBJ2-2,CATSIRVNTGELFF,TGTGCCACCAGTATTCGGGTTAACACCGGGGAGCTGTTTTTT
NA,16,TRBV7-9,NA,TRBJ2-5,CASSLVFTGGQETQYF,TGTGCCAGCAGCTTAGTCTTTACTGGAGGACAAGAGACCCAGTACTTC
TRBD2,16,TRBV19,NA,TRBJ2-3,CASSALSILASDTQYF,TGTGCCAGTAGTGCTCTCTCTATACTAGCGTCAGATACGCAGTATTTT
TRBD1,16,TRBV25-1,few,TRBJ2-2,CASSDPGTGGTGELFF,TGTGCCAGCAGTGATCCCGGGACAGGGGGGACCGGGGAGCTGTTTTTT
TRBD2,14,TRBV19,NA,TRBJ2-5,CASSSAGVVETQYF,TGTGCCAGTAGCTCCGCGGGAGTTGTGGAGACCCAGTACTTC
NA,15,TRBV7-2,NA,TRBJ2-2,CASSPVGSISGELFF,TGTGCCAGCAGCCCGGTGGGGAGTATATCCGGGGAGCTGTTTTTT
TRBD2,17,TRBV7-9,NA,TRBJ2-7,CASSEPTPGLEDHEQYF,TGTGCCAGCAGCGAGCCTACTCCGGGACTAGAGGATCACGAGCAGTACTTC
TRBD2,17,TRBV11-2,NA,TRBJ2-2,CASSSPKSGSNTGELFF,TGTGCCAGCAGCTCGCCTAAGAGCGGGAGTAACACCGGGGAGCTGTTTTTT
TRBD1,13,TRBV5-1,NA,TRBJ1-2,CASSPDRRYGYTF,TGCGCCAGCAGCCCGGACAGGAGGTATGGCTACACCTTC
TRBD2,18,TRBV4-2,NA,TRBJ2-1,CASSQGGWGTSGSDEQFF,TGTGCCAGCAGCCAAGGTGGGTGGGGGACTAGCGGGTCAGATGAGCAGTTCTTC
TRBD1,16,TRBV7-6,NA,TRBJ1-3,CASSLGGQGTGNTIYF,TGTGCCAGCAGCTTAGGGGGACAGGGTACTGGAAACACCATATATTTT
TRBD2,15,TRBV27,few,TRBJ2-5,CASSFAGTSQETQYF,TGTGCCAGCAGTTTCGCCGGGACTAGCCAAGAGACCCAGTACTTC
TRBD1,16,TRBV19,NA,TRBJ1-1,CASSGQGMLRAEQAFF,TGTGCCAGTAGCGGACAGGGGATGTTGCGCGCCGAACAAGCTTTCTTT
TRBD1,15,TRBV10-3,once,TRBJ2-4,CAISESGGQENIQYF,TGTGCCATCAGTGAGTCAGGGGGACAGGAAAACATTCAGTACTTC
NA,16,TRBV7-8,NA,TRBJ1-3,CASRLSSRATGNTIYF,TGTGCCAGCAGACTCAGCAGCAGGGCCACTGGAAACACCATATATTTT
TRBD2,14,TRBV7-3,NA,TRBJ2-1,CASSPAVGGNEQFF,TGTGCCAGCAGCCCCGCGGTCGGGGGGAATGAGCAGTTCTTC
TRBD1,15,TRBV6-1,few,TRBJ2-7,CASSEGQGALYEQYF,TGTGCCAGCAGTGAAGGCCAGGGGGCGTTATACGAGCAGTACTTC
TRBD1,14,TRBV7-9,NA,TRBJ2-7,CASSLERGRFEQYF,TGTGCCAGCAGCTTAGAGAGGGGGCGCTTTGAGCAGTACTTC
NA,13,TRBV28,NA,TRBJ1-2,CASSLFLIGGYTF,TGTGCCAGCAGTTTGTTCCTCATCGGGGGCTACACCTTC
TRBD2,13,TRBV6-5,few,TRBJ2-1,CASSHGLVNEQFF,TGTGCCAGCAGCCACGGACTAGTGAATGAGCAGTTCTTC
TRBD2,16,TRBV6-1,NA,TRBJ2-7,CASSDYYLAGSYEQYF,TGTGCCAGCAGTGATTATTATCTAGCGGGCTCCTACGAGCAGTACTTC
TRBD1,15,TRBV28,NA,TRBJ1-5,CASREGQGWNQPQHF,TGTGCCAGCAGGGAAGGACAGGGTTGGAATCAGCCCCAGCATTTT
NA,15,TRBV6-5,NA,TRBJ2-7,CASSRDLSSSYEQYF,TGTGCCAGCAGCCGGGACTTATCGAGCTCCTACGAGCAGTACTTC
TRBD1,14,TRBV5-1,NA,TRBJ2-7,CASSWGQGSYEQYF,TGCGCCAGCAGCTGGGGACAGGGAAGCTACGAGCAGTACTTC
NA,15,TRBV7-3,few,TRBJ2-1,CASSNYKSSYNEQFF,TGTGCCAGCAGCAATTATAAGAGCTCCTACAATGAGCAGTTCTTC
TRBD2,15,TRBV5-1,NA,TRBJ2-5,CASSLGTSGLETQYF,TGCGCCAGCAGCTTGGGGACTAGCGGGTTAGAGACCCAGTACTTC